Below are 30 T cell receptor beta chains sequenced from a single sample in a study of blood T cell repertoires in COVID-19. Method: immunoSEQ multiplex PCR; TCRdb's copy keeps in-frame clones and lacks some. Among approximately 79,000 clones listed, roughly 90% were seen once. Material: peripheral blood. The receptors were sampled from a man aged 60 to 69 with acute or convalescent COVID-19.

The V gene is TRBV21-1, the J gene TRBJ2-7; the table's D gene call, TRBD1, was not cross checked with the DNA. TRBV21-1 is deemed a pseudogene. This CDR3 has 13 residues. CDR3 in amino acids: CASSKGRGGEQYF. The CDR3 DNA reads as TGTGCCAGCAGCAAAGGCAGGGGCGGCGAGCAGTACTTC.

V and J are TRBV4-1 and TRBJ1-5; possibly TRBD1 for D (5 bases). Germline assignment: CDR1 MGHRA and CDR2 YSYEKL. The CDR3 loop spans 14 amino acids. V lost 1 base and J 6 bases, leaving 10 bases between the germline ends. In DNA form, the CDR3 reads TGCGCCAGCAGCCAAGGACCGGGGGGTCAGCCCCAGCATTTT. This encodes CASSQGPGGQPQHF.

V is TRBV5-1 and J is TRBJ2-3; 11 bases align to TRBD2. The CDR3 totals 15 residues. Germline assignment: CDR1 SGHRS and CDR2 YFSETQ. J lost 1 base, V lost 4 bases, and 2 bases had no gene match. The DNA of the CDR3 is TGCGCCAGCAGCCCTAGCGGGGGGCGCACAGATACGCAGTATTTT. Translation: CASSPSGGRTDTQYF.

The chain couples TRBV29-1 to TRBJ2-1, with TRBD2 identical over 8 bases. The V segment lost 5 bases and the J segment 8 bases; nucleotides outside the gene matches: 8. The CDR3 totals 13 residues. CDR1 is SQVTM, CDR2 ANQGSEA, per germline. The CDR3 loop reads CSVSSAGAYEQFF. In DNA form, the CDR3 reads TGCAGCGTTTCCTCAGCGGGAGCGTATGAGCAGTTCTTC.

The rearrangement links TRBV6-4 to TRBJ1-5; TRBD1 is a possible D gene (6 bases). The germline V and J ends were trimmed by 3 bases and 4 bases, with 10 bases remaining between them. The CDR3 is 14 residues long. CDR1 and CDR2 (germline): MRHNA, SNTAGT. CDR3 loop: CASSEQGTNQPQHF. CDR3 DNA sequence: TGTGCCAGCAGTGAGCAGGGGACAAATCAGCCCCAGCATTTT.

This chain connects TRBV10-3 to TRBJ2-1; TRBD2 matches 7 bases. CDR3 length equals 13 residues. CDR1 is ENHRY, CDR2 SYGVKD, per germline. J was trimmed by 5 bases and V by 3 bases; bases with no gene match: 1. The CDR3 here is CAISDGLDNEQFF. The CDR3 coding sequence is TGTGCCATCAGTGACGGACTAGACAATGAGCAGTTCTTC.

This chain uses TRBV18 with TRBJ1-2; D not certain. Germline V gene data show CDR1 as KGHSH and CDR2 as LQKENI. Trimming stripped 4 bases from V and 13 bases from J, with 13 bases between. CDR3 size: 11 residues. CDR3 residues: CASSQRLAVTF. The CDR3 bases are TGTGCCAGCTCACAGCGCCTTGCGGTCACCTTC.

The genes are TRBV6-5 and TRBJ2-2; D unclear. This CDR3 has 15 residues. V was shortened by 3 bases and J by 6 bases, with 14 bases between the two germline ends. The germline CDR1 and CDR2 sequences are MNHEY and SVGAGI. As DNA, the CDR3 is TGTGCCAGCAGTTATGGGCAGAACGATCCCGGGGAGCTGTTTTTT. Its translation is CASSYGQNDPGELFF.

Here the CDR3 DNA reads TGTGCCAGCAGCCAAGGCAGGGGTAAGAACACTGAAGCTTTCTTT. Protein product: CASSQGRGKNTEAFF. The rearrangement uses TRBV3-1 (or the pseudogene TRBV3-2) and TRBJ1-1; D possibly corresponds to TRBD1 (6 bases). The V gene's germline CDR1 is LGHDT and CDR2 YNNKEL (reference sequence). CDR3 length equals 15 residues. The V and J ends lost 1 base and 1 base respectively, with 10 bases between them.

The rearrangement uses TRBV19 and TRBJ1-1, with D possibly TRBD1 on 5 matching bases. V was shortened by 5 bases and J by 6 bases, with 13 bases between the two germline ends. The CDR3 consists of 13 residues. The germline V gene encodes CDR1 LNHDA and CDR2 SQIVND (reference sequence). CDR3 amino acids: CASSSTGISEAFF. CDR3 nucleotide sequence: TGTGCCAGTAGTTCAACAGGAATTTCTGAAGCTTTCTTT.

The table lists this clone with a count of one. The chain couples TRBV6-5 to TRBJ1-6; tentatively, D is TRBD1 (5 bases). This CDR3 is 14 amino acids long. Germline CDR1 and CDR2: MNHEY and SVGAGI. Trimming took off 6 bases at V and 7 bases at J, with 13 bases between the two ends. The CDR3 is CASRAGRQNSPLHF. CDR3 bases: TGTGCCAGCAGGGCGGGGCGACAGAATTCACCCCTCCACTTT.

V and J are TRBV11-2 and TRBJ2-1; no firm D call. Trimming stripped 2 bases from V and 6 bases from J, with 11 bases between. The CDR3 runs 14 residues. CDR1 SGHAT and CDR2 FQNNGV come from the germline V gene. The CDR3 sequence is CASSLYPGLNEQFF. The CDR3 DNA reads TGTGCCAGCAGCTTATATCCAGGCCTCAATGAGCAGTTCTTC.

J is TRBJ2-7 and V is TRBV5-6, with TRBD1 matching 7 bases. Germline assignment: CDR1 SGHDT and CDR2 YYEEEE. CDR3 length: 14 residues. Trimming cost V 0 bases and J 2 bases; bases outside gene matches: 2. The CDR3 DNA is TGTGCCAGCAGCTTGGCCGGGACAGCCTACGAGCAGTACTTC. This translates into CASSLAGTAYEQYF. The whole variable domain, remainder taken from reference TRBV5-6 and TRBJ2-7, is DAGVTQSPTHLIKTRGQQVTLRCSPKSGHDTVSWYQQALGQGPQFIFQYYEEEERQRGNFPDRFSGHQFPNYSSELNVNALLLGDSALYLCASSLAGTAYEQYFGPGTRLTVT.

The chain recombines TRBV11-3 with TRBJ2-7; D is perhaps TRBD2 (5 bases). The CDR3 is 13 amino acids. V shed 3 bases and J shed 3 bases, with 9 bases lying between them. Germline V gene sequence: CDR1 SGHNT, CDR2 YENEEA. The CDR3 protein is CASSFSGSYEQYF. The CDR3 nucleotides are TGTGCCAGCAGCTTCAGTGGGAGCTACGAGCAGTACTTC.

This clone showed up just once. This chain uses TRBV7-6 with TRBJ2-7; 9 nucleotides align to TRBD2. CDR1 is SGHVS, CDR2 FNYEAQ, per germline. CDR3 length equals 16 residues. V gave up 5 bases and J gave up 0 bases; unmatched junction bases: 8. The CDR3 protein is CASSQPLAGLSYEQYF. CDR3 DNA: TGTGCCAGCAGCCAGCCACTAGCGGGCCTCTCCTACGAGCAGTACTTC.

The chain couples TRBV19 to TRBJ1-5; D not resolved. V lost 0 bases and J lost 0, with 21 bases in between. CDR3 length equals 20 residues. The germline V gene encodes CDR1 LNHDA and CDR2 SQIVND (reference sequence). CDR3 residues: CASSIDRPGFSSLSNQPQHF. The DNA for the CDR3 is TGTGCCAGTAGTATAGATCGGCCGGGTTTCTCCTCCCTTAGCAATCAGCCCCAGCATTTT.

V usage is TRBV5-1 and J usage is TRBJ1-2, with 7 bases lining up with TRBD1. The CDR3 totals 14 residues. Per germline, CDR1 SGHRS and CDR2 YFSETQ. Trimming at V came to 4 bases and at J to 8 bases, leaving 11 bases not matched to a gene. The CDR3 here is CASSPDDREGGYTF. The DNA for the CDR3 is TGCGCCAGCAGCCCGGACGACAGGGAAGGAGGCTACACCTTC. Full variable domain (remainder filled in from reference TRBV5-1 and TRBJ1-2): KAGVTQTPRYLIKTRGQQVTLSCSPISGHRSVSWYQQTPGQGLQFLFEYFSETQRNKGNFPGRFSGRQFSNSRSEMNVSTLELGDSALYLCASSPDDREGGYTFGSGTRLTVV.

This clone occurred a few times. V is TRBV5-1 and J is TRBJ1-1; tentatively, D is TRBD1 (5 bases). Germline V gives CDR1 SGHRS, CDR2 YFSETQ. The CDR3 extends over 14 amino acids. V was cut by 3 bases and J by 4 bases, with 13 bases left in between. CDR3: CASSSREGRTEAFF. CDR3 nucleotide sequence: TGCGCCAGCAGCTCCCGGGAGGGACGCACTGAAGCTTTCTTT.

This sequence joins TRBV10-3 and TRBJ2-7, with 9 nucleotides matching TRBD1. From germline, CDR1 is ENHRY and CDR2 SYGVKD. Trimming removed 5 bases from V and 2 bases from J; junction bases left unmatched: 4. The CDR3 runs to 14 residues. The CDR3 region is CAISRTGDTYEQYF. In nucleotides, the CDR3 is TGTGCCATCAGTCGGACAGGGGATACCTACGAGCAGTACTTC.

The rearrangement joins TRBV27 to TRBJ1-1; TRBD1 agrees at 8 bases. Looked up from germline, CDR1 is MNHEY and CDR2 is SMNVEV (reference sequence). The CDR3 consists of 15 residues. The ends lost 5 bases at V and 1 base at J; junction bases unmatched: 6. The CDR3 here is CASSVHRGGNTEAFF. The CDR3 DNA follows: TGTGCCAGCAGTGTTCACAGGGGGGGGAACACTGAAGCTTTCTTT.

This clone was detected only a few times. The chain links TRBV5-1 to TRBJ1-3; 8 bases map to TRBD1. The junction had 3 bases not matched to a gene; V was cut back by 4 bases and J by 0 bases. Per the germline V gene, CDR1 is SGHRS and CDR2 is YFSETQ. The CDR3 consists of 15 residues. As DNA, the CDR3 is TGCGCCAGCAGCCTAGACAGGGGCTCTGGAAACACCATATATTTT. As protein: CASSLDRGSGNTIYF.

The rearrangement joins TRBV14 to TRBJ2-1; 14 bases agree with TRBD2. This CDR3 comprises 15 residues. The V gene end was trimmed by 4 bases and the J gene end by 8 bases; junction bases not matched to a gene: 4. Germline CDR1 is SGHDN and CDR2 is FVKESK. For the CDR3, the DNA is TGTGCCAGCAGCCTGGGACTAGCGGGAGTACATGAGCAGTTCTTC. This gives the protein CASSLGLAGVHEQFF.

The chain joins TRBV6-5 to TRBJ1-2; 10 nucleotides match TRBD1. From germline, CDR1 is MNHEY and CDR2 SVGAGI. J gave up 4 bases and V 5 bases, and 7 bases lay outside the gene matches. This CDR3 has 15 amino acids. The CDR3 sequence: CASSPPGQGLYGYTF. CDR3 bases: TGTGCCAGCAGTCCTCCGGGACAGGGGCTCTATGGCTACACCTTC.

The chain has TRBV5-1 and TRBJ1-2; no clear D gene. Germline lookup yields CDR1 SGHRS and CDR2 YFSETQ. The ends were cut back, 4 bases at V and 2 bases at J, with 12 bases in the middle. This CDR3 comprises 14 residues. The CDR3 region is CASSTGLTNYGYTF. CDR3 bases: TGCGCCAGCAGCACCGGACTGACGAACTATGGCTACACCTTC.

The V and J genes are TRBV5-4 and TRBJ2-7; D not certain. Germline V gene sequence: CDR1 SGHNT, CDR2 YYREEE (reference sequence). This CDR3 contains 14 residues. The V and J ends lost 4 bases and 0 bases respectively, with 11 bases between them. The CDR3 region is CASSPTISSYEQYF. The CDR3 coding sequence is TGTGCCAGCAGCCCCACAATCTCCTCCTACGAGCAGTACTTC.

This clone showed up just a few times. The CDR3 DNA sequence: TGTGCCAGCAGCCCTCCCCGGGACAGGGTCTCCTACGAGCAGTACTTC. As protein: CASSPPRDRVSYEQYF. This sequence joins TRBV27 and TRBJ2-7; 9 nucleotides match TRBD1. Trimming took 6 bases from V and 0 from J; bases not matched to a gene: 9. Looked up from germline, CDR1 is MNHEY and CDR2 is SMNVEV (reference sequence). The length of the CDR3 is 16 residues.

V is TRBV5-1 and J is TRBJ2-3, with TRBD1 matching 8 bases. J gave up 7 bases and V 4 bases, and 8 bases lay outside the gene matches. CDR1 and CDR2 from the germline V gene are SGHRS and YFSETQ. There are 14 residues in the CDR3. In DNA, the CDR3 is TGCGCCAGCAGCGATGACAGGGGCCACAATACGCAGTATTTT. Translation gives CASSDDRGHNTQYF.

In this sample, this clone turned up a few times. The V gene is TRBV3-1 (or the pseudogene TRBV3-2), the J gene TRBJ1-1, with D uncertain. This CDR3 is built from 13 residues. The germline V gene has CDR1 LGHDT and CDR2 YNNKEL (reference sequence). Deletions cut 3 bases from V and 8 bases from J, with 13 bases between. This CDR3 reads CASSHEGRLEAFF. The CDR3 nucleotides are TGTGCCAGCAGCCATGAGGGTCGACTCGAAGCTTTCTTT.

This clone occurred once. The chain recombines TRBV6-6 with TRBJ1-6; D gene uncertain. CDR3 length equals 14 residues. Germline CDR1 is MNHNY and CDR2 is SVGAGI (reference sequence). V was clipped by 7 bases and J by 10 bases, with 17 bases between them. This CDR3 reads CASTMREHHSPLHF. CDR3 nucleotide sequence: TGTGCCAGCACCATGAGGGAGCATCACTCACCCCTCCACTTT.

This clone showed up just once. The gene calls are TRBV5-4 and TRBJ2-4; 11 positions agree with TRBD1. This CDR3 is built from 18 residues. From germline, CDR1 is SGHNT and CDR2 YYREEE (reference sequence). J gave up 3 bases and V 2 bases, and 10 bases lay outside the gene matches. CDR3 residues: CASSFGQGAVLGKNIQYF. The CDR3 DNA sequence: TGTGCCAGCAGCTTTGGACAGGGGGCCGTTTTAGGCAAAAACATTCAGTACTTC.